The 19 T cell receptor beta chains reported below all come from one sample, sequenced in a study of cytomegalovirus exposure and HLA in healthy donors (dated by TCRdb to the late 2010s). Libraries were made using the immunoSEQ multiplex PCR assay. For the multiplex PCR, a mixture combining 60 forward primers for TCR Vbeta segments and 13 reverse primers for TCR Jbeta segments was used. Imported from immuneACCESS, the table was reduced by TCRdb to in-frame sequences with V and J called. These copies leave out some clones; in studies compared against another copy, an unresolved V gene accounts for under half, and the cause of the remainder is not known. For this sample there are fewer than 350,000 clones; about 90% appear just once. The biggest ten clones account for roughly 2.1% of the sample. The specimen sequenced was PBMCs. These receptors were obtained from a woman aged 18-29 years in good health and CMV-seronegative.

The count of this clone is one. The chain joins TRBV27 to TRBJ1-2, with 7 nucleotides matching TRBD1. The CDR3 spans 17 residues. V shed 2 bases, J shed 4 bases, and the junction held 13 bases outside the gene matches. Germline V lookup: CDR1 MNHEY, CDR2 SMNVEV (reference sequence). DNA of the CDR3: TGTGCCAGCAGTTTAAGACAGGGTGATCCGATCGGCTATGGCTACACCTTC. Translated: CASSLRQGDPIGYGYTF.

This clone was seen just once. The chain has TRBV2 and TRBJ2-7; possible D gene TRBD1, 6 bases. The germline gives CDR1 SNHLY, CDR2 FYNNEI. V lost 5 bases and J lost 2, with 13 bases in between. CDR3 size: 14 residues. CDR3 sequence: CASSYSEGAYEQYF. CDR3 in DNA: TGTGCCAGCAGTTATAGCGAGGGGGCCTACGAGCAGTACTTC.

This clone was detected a few times. The chain has TRBV7-2 and TRBJ2-1, with 7 bases aligning to TRBD2. The CDR3 totals 15 residues. V lost 1 base to trimming and J lost 3 bases; unmatched junction nucleotides: 3. CDR1 and CDR2 (germline): SGHTA, FQGNSA. CDR3 loop: CASSLVGTNYNEQFF. CDR3 in DNA: TGTGCCAGCAGCTTAGTAGGGACTAACTACAATGAGCAGTTCTTC.

This clone was found once. The gene calls are TRBV18 and TRBJ2-7, with D possibly TRBD2 on 6 matching bases. V lost 2 bases, J lost 1 base, and 6 bases lay in between. Germline loops: CDR1 KGHSH, CDR2 LQKENI. The CDR3 runs to 13 residues. In DNA, the CDR3 is TGTGCCAGCTCACCAAGCGGGTCCTACGAGCAGTACTTC. Protein product: CASSPSGSYEQYF.

The rearrangement uses TRBV5-4 and TRBJ1-5, with 7 bases that match TRBD1. Germline V CDR1 and CDR2: SGHNT, YYREEE (reference sequence). This CDR3 contains 15 residues. V was clipped by 4 bases and J by 0 bases; unmatched bases: 4. CDR3 in DNA: TGTGCCAGCAGCCAGGACAGGAATAGCAATCAGCCCCAGCATTTT. It encodes CASSQDRNSNQPQHF.

For the CDR3, the DNA is TGCAGCGTTGTCCCAGGACAGGGGAGTACCGGGGAGCTGTTTTTT. Amino acids: CSVVPGQGSTGELFF. J is TRBJ2-2 and V is TRBV29-1; the match to TRBD1 covers 9 bases. The V gene end was trimmed by 4 bases and the J gene end by 5 bases; junction bases not matched to a gene: 8. This CDR3 has 15 amino acids. Germline CDR1 is SQVTM and CDR2 is ANQGSEA.

The gene calls are TRBV9 and TRBJ2-1; 11 nucleotides line up with TRBD2. Trimming at V came to 2 bases and at J to 8 bases, leaving 6 bases not matched to a gene. This CDR3 is built from 15 residues. In germline, CDR1 is SGDLS, CDR2 YYNGEE. As DNA, the CDR3 is TGTGCCAGCAGCGTTAGCGGGGGGGCTTTGGATGAGCAGTTCTTC. This sequence encodes CASSVSGGALDEQFF.

This chain uses TRBV18 with TRBJ1-5, with TRBD1 matching over 7 bases. CDR1 is KGHSH, CDR2 LQKENI, per germline. The J segment lost 9 bases and the V segment lost 2 bases, leaving 13 bases of the junction unmatched. This CDR3 has 16 amino acids. Here the CDR3 reads CASSPAYVQTGRPQHF. DNA of the CDR3: TGTGCCAGCTCACCAGCTTATGTCCAGACAGGGCGGCCCCAGCATTTT.

J is TRBJ2-7 and V is TRBV6-6; 7 bases match TRBD1. CDR3 length: 14 residues. CDR1 is MNHNY and CDR2 is SVGAGI in the germline V gene (reference sequence). Trimming removed 6 bases from V and 6 bases from J; junction bases left unmatched: 11. The CDR3 loop reads CASRQTQGSVEQYF. For the CDR3, the DNA is TGTGCCAGCAGGCAAACACAGGGGTCCGTCGAGCAGTACTTC.

This clone was seen a few times. The chain carries TRBV10-3 and TRBJ2-2; TRBD1 agrees at 9 bases. Losses at the gene ends were 6 bases for V and 2 bases for J; bases not matched to a gene: 7. The CDR3 is 16 amino acids. In germline, CDR1 is ENHRY, CDR2 SYGVKD. The CDR3 DNA sequence: TGTGCCATCAGGGGGATACAGGGGGCCAACACCGGGGAGCTGTTTTTT. This translates into CAIRGIQGANTGELFF.

The V and J genes are TRBV9 and TRBJ1-2; 12 bases agree with TRBD1. The CDR3 consists of 17 residues. Germline CDR1 is SGDLS and CDR2 is YYNGEE. The junction had 11 bases not matched to a gene; V was cut back by 4 bases and J by 4 bases. CDR3 amino acids: CASSTRDRGQPGYGYTF. As DNA, the CDR3 is TGTGCCAGCAGCACCCGGGACAGGGGGCAGCCTGGCTATGGCTACACCTTC.

This clone was counted a few times. The gene calls are TRBV6-5 and TRBJ1-4; TRBD1 matches at 9 bases. The junction had 3 bases not matched to a gene; V was cut back by 2 bases and J by 5 bases. CDR1 MNHEY and CDR2 SVGAGI come from the germline V gene. The CDR3 covers 15 residues. DNA for the CDR3: TGTGCCAGCAGTTACGGGGGGACAGGGAATGAAAAACTGTTTTTT. Translated, it gives CASSYGGTGNEKLFF.

This clone was seen only a few times. The gene calls are TRBV5-6 and TRBJ1-4; the D gene is possibly TRBD1 (6 bases). Trimming left V 0 bases short and J 6 bases short, with 12 bases between. Germline CDR1 reads SGHDT; CDR2 reads YYEEEE. The CDR3 consists of 15 residues. The DNA for the CDR3 is TGTGCCAGCAGCTTGGACCTAGGACAGTATGAAAAACTGTTTTTT. This sequence encodes CASSLDLGQYEKLFF.

V usage is TRBV5-1 and J usage is TRBJ2-7; a possible D gene is TRBD1 (5 bases). Trimming left V 2 bases short and J 2 bases short, with 17 bases between. Germline CDR1 and CDR2: SGHRS and YFSETQ. The CDR3 spans 16 residues. The CDR3 region has the DNA TGCGCCAGCAGCTTAGGGGTTGGAGACAGTACCTACGAGCAGTACTTC. Encoded protein: CASSLGVGDSTYEQYF.

On this clone itself: Mismatch with germline at one junction end may stem from a read error. This chain links TRBV7-9 with TRBJ2-7, with D maybe TRBD1 (6 bases). In germline, CDR1 is SEHNR, CDR2 FQNEAQ (reference sequence). The CDR3 covers 13 residues. The CDR3 sequence is CSSRGGNSYEQYF. For the CDR3, the DNA is TGTTCCAGTCGAGGGGGAAACAGCTACGAGCAGTACTTC.

The gene calls are TRBV6-5 and TRBJ1-1; TRBD1 is a possible D gene (5 bases). This CDR3 is 14 amino acids long. From germline, CDR1 is MNHEY and CDR2 SVGAGI. V lost 5 bases and J 3 bases, leaving 13 bases between the germline ends. The CDR3 sequence is CASSDWGGDTEAFF. CDR3 coding DNA: TGTGCCAGCAGTGATTGGGGGGGAGACACTGAAGCTTTCTTT.

The rearrangement joins TRBV4-2 to TRBJ2-1; possible D gene TRBD2, 6 bases. This CDR3 region has 14 residues. CDR1 is LGHNA, CDR2 YNFKEQ, per germline. V was shortened by 5 bases and J by 7 bases, with 15 bases between the two germline ends. CDR3 residues: CASSIRLEGNEQFF. The CDR3 DNA sequence: TGTGCCAGCAGCATACGACTAGAAGGGAATGAGCAGTTCTTC.

CDR3 nucleotides: TGTGCCAGCAGCAGAACCGATGGCGGGGAGCTGTTTTTT. As protein: CASSRTDGGELFF. V usage is TRBV6-5 and J usage is TRBJ2-2; no clear D. Trimming left V 6 bases short and J 7 bases short, with 12 bases between. Germline V gene data show CDR1 as MNHEY and CDR2 as SVGAGI. This CDR3 has 13 residues.

V usage is TRBV5-8 and J usage is TRBJ1-3, with 7 bases that match TRBD1. The germline gives CDR1 SGHTS, CDR2 YDEGEE. The CDR3 extends over 15 amino acids. Losses at the gene ends were 0 bases for V and 2 bases for J; bases not matched to a gene: 2. CDR3 DNA: TGTGCCAGCAGCTTGGGCAGGGGGGCTGGAAACACCATATATTTT. It codes for CASSLGRGAGNTIYF.